This TCR beta chain was observed in a study of blood T cell repertoires in COVID-19. Cohorts were determined from participant-reported clinical history. Generated by immunoSEQ multiplex PCR, the TCRdb table keeps only in-frame clones and is missing some. The profile covers hundreds of thousands of clones, with 75% to 90% appearing a single time and roughly 1.1% taken by the ten largest. Germline assignment: CDR1 MDHEN and CDR2 SYDVKM. J lost 6 bases, V lost 1 base, and 13 bases had no gene match. The CDR3 spans 17 residues. The receptor was isolated from a young man who had recovered from COVID-19. The sequencing input was PBMCs or T cells enriched from blood (not recorded which). The chain uses TRBV28 and TRBJ1-2; the match to TRBD1 covers 8 bases. The CDR3 spells CASSLFRTGNVENGYTF. For the CDR3, the DNA is TGTGCCAGCAGTTTATTCCGGACAGGGAATGTTGAGAATGGCTACACCTTC.